A selection of T cell receptor beta chains follows, all from one sample in a study of CD8 T cells in Susac syndrome. TCRdb redid the calling of the immunoSEQ multiplex PCR reads with MiXCR, one entry per CDR3 protein. The table includes more than 70,000 distinct CDR3 sequences, roughly 91% detected once. Material for sequencing was CD8+ T cells from PBMCs. Source of these receptors: a human donor in good health. CDR3s include the opening cysteine and the closing phenylalanine or tryptophan. A D gene is named only where the DNA matches it firmly. The size of a clone is reported for some rows only, either as once, few or many, or as a class for expanded clones.

>TRBJ2-2|TRBV20-1|TRBD2|.
CSARDQVEAGDTGELFF
TGCAGTGCTAGAGATCAGGTTGAAGCGGGGGACACCGGGGAGCTGTTTTTT
>TRBJ2-2|TRBV5-6|.|.
CASSLGNTGELFF
TGTGCCAGCAGCTTGGGGAACACCGGGGAGCTGTTTTTT
>TRBJ2-7|TRBV7-9|.|.
CASSLLDYPYEQYF
TGTGCCAGCAGCTTATTGGACTACCCCTACGAGCAGTACTTC
>TRBJ1-1|TRBV3-1|TRBD1|.
CASRARTGNTEAFF
TGTGCCAGCAGGGCGCGGACAGGGAACACTGAAGCTTTCTTT
>TRBJ2-7|TRBV5-1|.|.
CASSQDLIDYEQYF
TGCGCCAGCAGCCAGGATCTAATAGACTACGAGCAGTACTTC
>TRBJ2-7|TRBV7-6|TRBD2|.
CASSYSSGESYEQYF
TGTGCCAGCAGCTATAGTAGCGGGGAGTCCTACGAGCAGTACTTC
>TRBJ2-1|TRBV14|.|.
CASSHETGLNNEQFF
TGTGCCAGCAGCCATGAAACGGGACTCAACAATGAGCAGTTCTTC
>TRBJ1-1|TRBV5-1|TRBD1|.
CASSLEGGRTEAFF
TGCGCCAGCAGCTTGGAAGGGGGCCGGACTGAAGCTTTCTTT
>TRBJ2-5|TRBV12-3/TRBV12-4|.|few
CASGTGPKQETQYF
TGTGCCAGTGGTACAGGGCCCAAGCAAGAGACCCAGTACTTC
>TRBJ1-1|TRBV19|.|.
CASSGAGGVNTEAFF
TGTGCCAGTAGTGGGGCCGGAGGGGTGAACACTGAAGCTTTCTTT
>TRBJ2-3|TRBV19|.|.
CASSTGADTQYF
TGTGCCAGTAGTACCGGGGCAGATACGCAGTATTTT
>TRBJ2-1|TRBV7-9|.|.
CASSSRRDEQFF
TGTGCCAGCAGCTCTCGGAGGGATGAGCAGTTCTTC
>TRBJ2-7|TRBV14|.|.
CASSQIGRPYEQYF
TGTGCCAGCAGCCAAATCGGCAGACCCTACGAGCAGTACTTC
>TRBJ2-2|TRBV19|.|.
CASIPENTGELFF
TGTGCCAGTATCCCAGAGAACACCGGGGAGCTGTTTTTT
>TRBJ2-7|TRBV3-1|.|.
CASSQEAHGDEQYF
TGTGCCAGCAGCCAAGAAGCCCACGGGGACGAGCAGTACTTC
>TRBJ1-1|TRBV4-2|.|.
CASSPLRAGSEAFF
TGTGCCAGCAGCCCCCTACGGGCAGGCTCTGAAGCTTTCTTT
>TRBJ2-2|TRBV4-2|.|once
CASSQLGAGELFF
TGTGCCAGCAGCCAATTGGGAGCCGGGGAGCTGTTTTTT
>TRBJ2-7|TRBV11-2|.|.
CASSPPTGFEQYF
TGTGCCAGCAGCCCCCCCACAGGGTTCGAGCAGTACTTC
>TRBJ2-3|TRBV6-9|.|.
CASPNNNTDTQYF
TGTGCCAGCCCCAACAATAACACAGATACGCAGTATTTT
>TRBJ1-2|TRBV13|.|.
CASSLGDSGDTF
TGTGCCAGCAGCTTAGGGGACTCAGGGGACACCTTC
>TRBJ2-7|TRBV20-1|.|.
CSARVVGSSYEQYF
TGCAGTGCTAGAGTTGTCGGGTCCTCCTACGAGCAGTACTTC
>TRBJ1-6|TRBV19|.|.
CASSTGTGVHF
TGTGCCAGTAGTACGGGAACCGGCGTCCACTTT